Given below is one TCR beta chain in context. In its sample, this clonotype was seen a few times. This receptor's antigen is unknown. One base away there is no much larger clone; base qualities are not given. This sample is part of a study of T cells in Graves' hyperthyroidism and ophthalmopathy (dated 2019 in TCRdb). Study-level background: Peripheral blood samples were taken at the time of initial diagnosis, prior to any treatment. Following sampling, methimazole starting at 30 mg daily was given to hyperthyroidism patients, and high-dose intravenous methylprednisolone was given to ophthalmopathy patients. TCR V-J signatures able to tell the groups apart were searched for in a discovery cohort of 90 to 100 patients, of whom 43 had Graves' ophthalmopathy and about 55 had stable Graves' hyperthyroidism. Whether ophthalmopathy could be predicted prospectively was tested in an independent validation cohort made up of roughly 19 hyperthyroidism patients plus 17 patients who later progressed to ophthalmopathy. TCR Vbeta CDR3 sequencing of 120 to 150 peripheral blood samples (43 ophthalmopathy, around 80 hyperthyroidism and roughly 17 progressor patients) is reported in the paper. The 75 to 100 discovery patients were divided at random into training and test sets in a 7:3 ratio. In about 6 Graves' hyperthyroidism patients, the study also compared T-cell repertoires from thyroid tissue with T-cell repertoires from blood. Overall results and qualifications from the work: Most expanded thyroid clonotypes (frequency above 0.001) were also detected in blood, a finding suggesting that blood repertoires may reflect thyroid immune responses. In validation, progression to ophthalmopathy was predicted by the model with 70% to 71% sensitivity and 72% to 80% specificity, a median of about 6 months before onset. Sample size was not statistically predetermined, and investigators were not blinded to group allocation. Ophthalmopathy was separated from stable hyperthyroidism by a 13 V-J signature model, with about 88% sensitivity and roughly 81% specificity obtained in cross-validation and 80%/75% obtained in testing.

The cysteine opens and the phenylalanine closes a CDR3 of 14 amino acids. Only CDR3 DNA is held: 42 bases, read in frame from base 1. According to the germline V gene (reference sequence), CDR1 reads LGHDT and CDR2 reads YNNKEL. Compared with germline, V lacks 4 bases and J lacks 4 bases; bases without a gene match: 5. TCR beta CDR3 regions were amplified from RNA transcripts. A first-round RT-PCR of the TCR CDR3 used the HTBI primer set with the Qiagen OneStep RT-PCR kit. Libraries were constructed in a second round of multiplex PCR, after which size selection and purification were carried out. The libraries were sequenced on an Illumina HiSeq2000 using paired-end 100 bp reads. Per the source publication's procedure: Raw data were processed with SOAPnuke, discarding reads with adapters, uncalled bases, mean Phred below 15, or no exact constant-primer or identifier match. COPE v1.2.5 was used to merge high-quality paired reads, and clonotypes were defined as unique nucleotide sequences. Clonotypes were aligned to IMGT TRBV, TRBD and TRBJ reference segments using MiTCR v1.1. The analysis included only V-J combinations with a frequency above 0.0001, which together covered 99% to 99.2% of the repertoires. A TCS score was defined as the ratio of F50 (clonal expansion) to E x V (chaos), with BLOSUM62-based TCRdist applied between CDR3 peptides within each V-J. Welch's t-statistics and random forest reduced 500 to 650 V-J features to about 12, which were used in a naive Bayes classifier (R e1071). TCRdb reran the public reads through fastp at Q25 and MiXCR, keeping productive beta chains. Each entry merges the rows of one CDR3 protein and shows their most common DNA and genes. TCRdb, rather than the study authors, made the V and J calls. The sample table lists hundreds of thousands of distinct CDR3 sequences, under 25% of them with a count of one. About 34% of the sample belongs to the ten largest clones.

Ophthalmopathy patients had moderately to severely active disease, Clinical Activity Score of at least 3, NOSPECS grade of at least 4, and duration under 3 months. Any patient with an uncontrolled infection, another autoimmune disease, pregnancy or lactation was excluded. Diagnoses relied on clinical symptoms, serum thyroxine and TRAb, thyroid ultrasound and orbital computed tomography. PBMCs were isolated from 8 to 10 ml of fresh peripheral blood by Ficoll-Paque density gradient centrifugation. Total RNA was extracted with Trizol reagent, and quality was checked on an Agilent 2100 Bioanalyzer. The receptor's source is a man aged 25-40 years with Graves' ophthalmopathy. The sequence is built from TRBV3-1 and TRBJ2-7; TRBD1 aligns with 9 central bases. Sequenced sample: blood. In nucleotides, the sequence is TGTGCCAGCAGCCGGACAGGGGCTTTATACGAGCAGTACTTC. The encoded protein is CASSRTGALYEQYF.